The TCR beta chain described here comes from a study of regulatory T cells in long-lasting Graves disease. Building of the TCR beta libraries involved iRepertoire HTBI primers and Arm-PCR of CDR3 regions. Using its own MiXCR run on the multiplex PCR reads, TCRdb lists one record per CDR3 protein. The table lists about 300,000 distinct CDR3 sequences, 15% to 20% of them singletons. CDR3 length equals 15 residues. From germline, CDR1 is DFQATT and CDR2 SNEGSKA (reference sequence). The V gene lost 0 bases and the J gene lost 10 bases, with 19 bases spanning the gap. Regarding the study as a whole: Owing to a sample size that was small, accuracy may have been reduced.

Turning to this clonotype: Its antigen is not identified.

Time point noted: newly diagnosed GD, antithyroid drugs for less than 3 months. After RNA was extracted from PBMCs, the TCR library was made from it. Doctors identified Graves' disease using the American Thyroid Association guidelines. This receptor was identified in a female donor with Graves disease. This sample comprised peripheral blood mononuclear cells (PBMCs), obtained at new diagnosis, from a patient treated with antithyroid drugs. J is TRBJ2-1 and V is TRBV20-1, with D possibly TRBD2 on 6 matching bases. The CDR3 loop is CSARDGRVGGYEQFF. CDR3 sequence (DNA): TGCAGTGCTAGAGACGGAAGGGTGGGAGGCTACGAGCAGTTCTTC.